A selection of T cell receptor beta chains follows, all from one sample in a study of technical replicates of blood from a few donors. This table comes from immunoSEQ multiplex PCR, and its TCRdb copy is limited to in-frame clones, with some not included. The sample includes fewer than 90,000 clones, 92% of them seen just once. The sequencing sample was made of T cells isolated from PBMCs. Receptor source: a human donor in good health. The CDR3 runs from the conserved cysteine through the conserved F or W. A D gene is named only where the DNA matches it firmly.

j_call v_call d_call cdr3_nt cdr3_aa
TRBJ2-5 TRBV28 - TGTGCCAGCAGTCCCGTGGAGGGGCCCCTAGAGACCCAGTACTTC CASSPVEGPLETQYF
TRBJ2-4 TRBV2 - TGTGCCAGCAGTGAACAGACTGGAGCCAAAAACATTCAGTACTTC CASSEQTGAKNIQYF
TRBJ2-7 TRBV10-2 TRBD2 TGCGCCAGCAGTGGGGGACTATTCTACGAGCAGTACTTC CASSGGLFYEQYF
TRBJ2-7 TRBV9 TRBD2 TGTGCCAGCAGCGTGGATCTAGCGGGAGGAGTCTACGAGCAGTACTTC CASSVDLAGGVYEQYF
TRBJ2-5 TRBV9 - TGTGCCAGCAGCGCCAGGACAGGAGGGGAGACCCAGTACTTC CASSARTGGETQYF
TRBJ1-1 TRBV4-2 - TGTGCCAGCAGCCAAGTTCACGATTTGGGACATCAGAACACTGAAGCTTTCTTT CASSQVHDLGHQNTEAFF
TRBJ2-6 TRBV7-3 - TGTGCCAGCAGCTTTGAGGTCTCTGGGGCCAACGTCCTGACTTTC CASSFEVSGANVLTF
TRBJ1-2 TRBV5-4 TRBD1 TGTGCCAGCAGCTCGACAGGGAACTATGGCTACACCTTC CASSSTGNYGYTF
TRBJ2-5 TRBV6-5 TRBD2 TGTGCCAGCAGTTACTCGATGGGCGGGAGTAAGACCCAGTACTTC CASSYSMGGSKTQYF
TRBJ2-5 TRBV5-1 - TGCGCCAGCAGCCTGGACAGCCCCGGGGAAGAGACCCAGTACTTC CASSLDSPGEETQYF